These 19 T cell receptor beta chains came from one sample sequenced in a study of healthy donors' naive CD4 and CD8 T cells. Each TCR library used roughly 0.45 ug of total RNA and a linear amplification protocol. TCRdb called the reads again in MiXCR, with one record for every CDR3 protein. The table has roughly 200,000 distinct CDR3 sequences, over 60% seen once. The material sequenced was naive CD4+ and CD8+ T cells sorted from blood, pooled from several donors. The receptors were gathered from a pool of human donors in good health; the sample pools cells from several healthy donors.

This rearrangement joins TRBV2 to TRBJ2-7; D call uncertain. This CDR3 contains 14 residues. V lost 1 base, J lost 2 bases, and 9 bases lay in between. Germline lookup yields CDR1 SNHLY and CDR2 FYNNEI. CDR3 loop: CASSEGARAYEQYF. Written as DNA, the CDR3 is TGTGCCAGCAGTGAAGGGGCCAGAGCCTACGAGCAGTACTTC.

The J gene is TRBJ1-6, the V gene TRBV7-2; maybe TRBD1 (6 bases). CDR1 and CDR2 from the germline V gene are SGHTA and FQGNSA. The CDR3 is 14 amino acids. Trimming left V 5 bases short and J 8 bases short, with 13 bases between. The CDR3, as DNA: TGTGCCAGCAGCCCTACAGGGCCTCATTCACCCCTCCACTTT. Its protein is CASSPTGPHSPLHF.

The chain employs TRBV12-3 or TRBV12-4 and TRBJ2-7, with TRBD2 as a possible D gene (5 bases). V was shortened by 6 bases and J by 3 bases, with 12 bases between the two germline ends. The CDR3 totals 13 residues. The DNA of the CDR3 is TGTGCCAGCAGGTCCGCCGGGATCTACGAGCAGTACTTC. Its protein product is CASRSAGIYEQYF.

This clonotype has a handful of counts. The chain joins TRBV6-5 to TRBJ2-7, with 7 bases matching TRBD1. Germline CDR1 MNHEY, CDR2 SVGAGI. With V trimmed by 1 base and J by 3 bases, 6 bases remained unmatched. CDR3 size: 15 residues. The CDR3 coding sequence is TGTGCCAGCAGTTACTTACGACAGGGTGGCTACGAGCAGTACTTC. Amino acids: CASSYLRQGGYEQYF.

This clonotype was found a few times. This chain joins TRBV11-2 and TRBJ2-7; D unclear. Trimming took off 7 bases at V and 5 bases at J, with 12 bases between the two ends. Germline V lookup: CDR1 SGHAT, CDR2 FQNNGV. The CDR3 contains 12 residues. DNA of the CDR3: TGTGCCAGCACCGGCATTAGCAACGAGCAGTACTTC. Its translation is CASTGISNEQYF.

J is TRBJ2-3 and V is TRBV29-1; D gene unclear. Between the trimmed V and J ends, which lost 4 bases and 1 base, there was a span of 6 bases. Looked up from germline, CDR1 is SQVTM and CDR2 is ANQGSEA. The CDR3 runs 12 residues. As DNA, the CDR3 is TGCAGCGTTGTCCCCGGCACAGATACGCAGTATTTT. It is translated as CSVVPGTDTQYF.

This chain's CDR3 is CASSYGTIDTGELFF. The CDR3 coding sequence is TGTGCCAGCAGTTACGGGACCATCGACACCGGGGAGCTGTTTTTT. This sequence joins TRBV6-6 and TRBJ2-2; TRBD1 or TRBD2 may be the D gene (5 bases each). Germline-derived CDR1 and CDR2 are MNHNY and SVGAGI (reference sequence). V shed 2 bases and J shed 3 bases, with 10 bases lying between them. The CDR3 consists of 15 residues.

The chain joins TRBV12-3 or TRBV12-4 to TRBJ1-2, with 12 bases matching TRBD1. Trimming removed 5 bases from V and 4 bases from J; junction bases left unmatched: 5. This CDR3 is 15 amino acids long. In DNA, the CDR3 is TGTGCCAGCAGTGCGGGACAGGGGGCGCGCTATGGCTACACCTTC. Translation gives CASSAGQGARYGYTF.

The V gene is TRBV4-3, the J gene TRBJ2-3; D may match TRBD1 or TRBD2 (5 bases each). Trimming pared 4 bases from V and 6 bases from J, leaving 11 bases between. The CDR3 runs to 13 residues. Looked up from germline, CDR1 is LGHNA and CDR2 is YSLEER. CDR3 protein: CASSRDPEDTQYF. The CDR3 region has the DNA TGCGCCAGCAGCCGGGACCCCGAGGATACGCAGTATTTT.

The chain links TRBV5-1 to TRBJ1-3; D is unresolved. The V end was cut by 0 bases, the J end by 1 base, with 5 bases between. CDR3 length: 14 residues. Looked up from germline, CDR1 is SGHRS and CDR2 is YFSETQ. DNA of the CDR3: TGCGCCAGCAGCTTGGAGGCTTCTGGAAACACCATATATTTT. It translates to CASSLEASGNTIYF.

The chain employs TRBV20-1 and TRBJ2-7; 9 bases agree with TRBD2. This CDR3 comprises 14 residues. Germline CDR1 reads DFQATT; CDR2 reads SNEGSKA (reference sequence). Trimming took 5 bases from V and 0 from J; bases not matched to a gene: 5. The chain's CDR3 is CSAERLADSYEQYF. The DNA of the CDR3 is TGCAGTGCTGAAAGACTAGCGGACTCCTACGAGCAGTACTTC.

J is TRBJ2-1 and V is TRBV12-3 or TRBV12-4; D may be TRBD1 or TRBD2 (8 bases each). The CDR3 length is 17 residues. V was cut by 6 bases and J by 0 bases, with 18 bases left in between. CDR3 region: CASSRGRSGSSYNEQFF. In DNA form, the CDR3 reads TGTGCCAGCAGCAGGGGGCGAAGCGGGAGCTCCTACAATGAGCAGTTCTTC.

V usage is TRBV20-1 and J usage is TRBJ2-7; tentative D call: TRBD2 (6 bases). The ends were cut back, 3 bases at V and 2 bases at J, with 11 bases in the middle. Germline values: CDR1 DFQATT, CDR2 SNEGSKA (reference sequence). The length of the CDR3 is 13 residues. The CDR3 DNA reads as TGCAGTGCTAGTGCCGGGAGTCCCTACGAGCAGTACTTC. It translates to CSASAGSPYEQYF.

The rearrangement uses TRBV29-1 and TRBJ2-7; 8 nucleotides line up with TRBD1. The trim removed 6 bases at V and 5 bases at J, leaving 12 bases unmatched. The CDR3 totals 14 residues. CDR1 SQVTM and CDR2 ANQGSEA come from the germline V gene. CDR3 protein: CSVEIPTGANEQYF. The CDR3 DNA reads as TGCAGCGTCGAGATTCCGACAGGGGCCAACGAGCAGTACTTC.

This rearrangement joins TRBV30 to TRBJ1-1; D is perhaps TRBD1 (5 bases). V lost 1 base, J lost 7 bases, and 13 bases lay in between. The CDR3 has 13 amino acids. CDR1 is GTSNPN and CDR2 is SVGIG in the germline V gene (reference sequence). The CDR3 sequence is CAWSGKGPHEAFF. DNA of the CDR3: TGTGCCTGGAGTGGAAAGGGGCCTCATGAAGCTTTCTTT.

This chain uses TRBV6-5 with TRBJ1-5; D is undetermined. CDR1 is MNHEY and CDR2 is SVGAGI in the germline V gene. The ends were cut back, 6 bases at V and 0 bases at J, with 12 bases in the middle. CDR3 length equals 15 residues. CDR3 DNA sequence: TGTGCCAGCAGACTCGGACGGAGTAGCAATCAGCCCCAGCATTTT. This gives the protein CASRLGRSSNQPQHF.

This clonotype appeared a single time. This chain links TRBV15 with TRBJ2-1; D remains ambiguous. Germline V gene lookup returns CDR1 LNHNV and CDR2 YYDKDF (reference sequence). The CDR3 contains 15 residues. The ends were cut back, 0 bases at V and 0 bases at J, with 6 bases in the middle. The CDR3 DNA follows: TGTGCCACCAGCAGAGAGGCCAGCTCCTACAATGAGCAGTTCTTC. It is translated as CATSREASSYNEQFF.

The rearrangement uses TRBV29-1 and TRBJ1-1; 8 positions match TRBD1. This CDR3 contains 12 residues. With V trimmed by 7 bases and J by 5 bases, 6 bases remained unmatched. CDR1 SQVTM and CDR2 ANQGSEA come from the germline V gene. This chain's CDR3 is CSEQGAGTEAFF. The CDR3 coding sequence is TGCAGCGAGCAGGGGGCTGGTACTGAAGCTTTCTTT.

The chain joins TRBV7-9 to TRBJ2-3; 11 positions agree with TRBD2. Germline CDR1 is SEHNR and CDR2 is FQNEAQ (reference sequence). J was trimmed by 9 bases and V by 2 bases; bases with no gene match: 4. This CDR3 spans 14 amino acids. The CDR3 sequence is CASSLTSGRGTQYF. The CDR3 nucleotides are TGTGCCAGCAGCTTAACTAGCGGGAGAGGCACGCAGTATTTT. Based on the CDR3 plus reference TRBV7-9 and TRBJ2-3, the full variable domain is DTGVSQNPRHKITKRGQNVTFRCDPISEHNRLYWYRQTLGQGPEFLTYFQNEAQLEKSRLLSDRFSAERPKGSFSTLEIQRTEQGDSAMYLCASSLTSGRGTQYFGPGTRLTVL.